The source of this T cell receptor (beta chain) is a study of T-cell memory formation after mild COVID-19 listed by TCRdb under 2021. General notes on the study: Most TCR sequence clusters were specific to one of the two donors. In a couple of donors, T-cell clones that expanded and contracted after mild COVID-19 were followed by sequencing TCRalpha and TCRbeta repertoires longitudinally. Two young, previously healthy adult volunteers, one female and one male, were included in the cohort. Overall results and qualifications from the work: The study covered only a couple of mild cases, and larger cohorts including severe cases with pre-infection samples were considered necessary. The second-wave clones that peaked on day 37 were not confirmed to be SARS-CoV-2 specific. Contracting CD4+ clones were found mainly in CM and EM memory subsets, while CD8+ clones were enriched in EMRA. Clones contracting from day 15 to 85 had balanced CD4/CD8 phenotypes, while a second wave expanding from day 15 to 37 was biased towards CD4+. Some responding clones were found in pre-infection memory, which suggests that pre-existing cross-reactive memory T cells took part in the SARS-CoV-2 response.

PBMCs were isolated by Ficoll-Paque density gradient centrifugation. Details on this clonotype: Its recognized antigen is unknown. No much larger clone is present one base from it, and per-base qualities are unavailable.

Reading from cysteine to phenylalanine, the CDR3 counts 14 amino acids. The only DNA kept is the CDR3, 42 bases in frame from the first base. The junction carries 9 bases between V and J, which are trimmed by 4 bases and 0 bases respectively. Sequencer: Illumina NovaSeq 6000. TCRalpha and TCRbeta cDNA libraries were constructed by 5'RACE with constant-segment primers, with sample barcodes and unique molecular identifiers being introduced. Trizol reagent was used to extract RNA from every sample. The libraries were amplified in two PCR steps, and the second step added a second sample barcode and Illumina TruSeq adapters. The libraries were sequenced on an Illumina NovaSeq using 2 x 150 bp paired-end reads. For the original study's pipeline: The reads were demultiplexed and collapsed into UMI-guided consensus sequences using migec v1.2.7. Using mixcr v2.1.11, the UMI consensuses were aligned to TRA and TRB V and J templates and assembled into clonotypes. Clonotypes were classified as expanded or contracted when called significant by both edgeR and NoisET, with noise models trained on biological replicates. For edgeR calls, the cutoffs were a false discovery rate-adjusted p below 0.01 and a log2 fold-change threshold of 1. As an exploratory analysis of dynamics, max-normalized trajectories of the 1000 most abundant clonotypes were examined with PCA combined with hierarchical clustering. Separately sequenced CD4+ and CD8+ repertoires were used to assign a CD4 or CD8 phenotype to each responding clone. TCRdb ran its own pipeline on the public reads, namely fastp trimming at Q25 and MiXCR clone calling, and kept in-frame beta chains. Rows are unified per CDR3 protein, each entry keeping the most common DNA and genes. None of the V and J calls come from the authors' own analysis; TCRdb made them. Across this sample there are 470,000 or so distinct CDR3 sequences, with 20% seen only once. The ten top clones hold approximately 8.1% of the sample.

This sequence originates from an adult woman who had mild COVID-19 (a few samples of this study predate the infection). The sample titles of this study are shuffled in the database, so cell type and time point are left out; the donor was told from shared clones. The sequence links TRBV12-3 or TRBV12-4 to TRBJ1-1; the D gene cannot be named for sure. Sequencing used PBMCs or a T cell subset sorted from them (not recorded which). The CDR3 is CASSSPPMNTEAFF. The nucleotide sequence is TGTGCCAGCAGTTCTCCACCCATGAACACTGAAGCTTTCTTT.